The entry below describes one T cell receptor beta chain. Antigen unknown. The CDR3 spans 11 residues. The germline V gene encodes CDR1 SEHNR and CDR2 FQNEAQ (reference sequence). Trimming removed 5 bases at V and 9 bases at J, with 10 bases between. This sample is drawn from a study of T-cell memory formation after mild COVID-19. Study-level background: There were largely donor-specific TCR clusters.

TCRdb redid the calling of the 5' RACE reads with MiXCR, one entry per CDR3 protein. This sample has approximately 490,000 distinct CDR3 sequences, with just over 20% found just once. Study-wide points: Whereas later expanders leaned CD4+, clones contracting day 15 to 85 showed a balanced CD4/CD8 makeup. Shrinking CD4+ clones were chiefly CM and EM; CD8+ ones were chiefly EMRA.

The V and J genes are TRBV7-9 and TRBJ1-2; D is possibly TRBD1 (6 bases). The specimen was PBMCs or a T cell subset sorted from them (not recorded which). The source of this sequence is an adult woman who had mild COVID-19 (a few samples of this study predate the infection). Cell type and time point are not known. The CDR3 sequence: CASSPRDSYTF. The CDR3, as DNA: TGTGCCAGCAGCCCTAGGGACAGCTACACCTTC.